These 6 T cell receptor beta chains were all obtained from the same sample, sequenced in a study of shared clonotypes between healthy human individuals. Measured with immunoSEQ multiplex PCR; TCRdb has only the in-frame clones, and not every one. The sample has some 380,000 clones, approximately 97% seen once; the top ten hold around 0.32%. What was sequenced was memory CD8+ T cells sorted from blood. Subset of the sample: CD45RO+ cells pooled with CCR7-negative TemRA cells. The receptors shown here come from a man in his thirties or forties in good health.

The chain uses TRBV10-3 and TRBJ1-5; weak D call: TRBD1 (6 bases). The CDR3 has 15 amino acids. V was cut by 2 bases and J by 0 bases, with 8 bases left in between. CDR1 ENHRY and CDR2 SYGVKD come from the germline V gene. CDR3 in DNA: TGTGCCATCAGTGAGGGGGGACATAGCAATCAGCCCCAGCATTTT. Translated, it gives CAISEGGHSNQPQHF.

This chain joins TRBV5-1 and TRBJ1-2; weak D call: TRBD1 (6 bases). Germline assignment: CDR1 SGHRS and CDR2 YFSETQ. The germline V and J ends were trimmed by 3 bases and 8 bases, with 17 bases remaining between them. This CDR3 comprises 14 residues. The CDR3 loop reads CASSSAWGARGYTF. The CDR3 DNA reads as TGCGCCAGCAGCTCCGCGTGGGGGGCTAGGGGCTACACCTTC.

J is TRBJ2-2 and V is TRBV5-4, with D unclear. Germline values: CDR1 SGHNT, CDR2 YYREEE (reference sequence). The V end was cut by 1 base, the J end by 3 bases, with 7 bases between. The CDR3 spans 14 residues. The DNA of the CDR3 is TGTGCCAGCAGCTTGTCACTTTACACCGGGGAGCTGTTTTTT. Translated, it gives CASSLSLYTGELFF.

This clone was recorded once. This sequence joins TRBV30 and TRBJ2-7; the match to TRBD1 covers 8 bases. The trim removed 7 bases at V and 0 bases at J, leaving 5 bases unmatched. Germline V CDR1 and CDR2: GTSNPN, SVGIG (reference sequence). CDR3 length equals 13 residues. The CDR3 region has the DNA TGTGCCTTAGGACAGGGTCCCTCCTACGAGCAGTACTTC. Protein sequence: CALGQGPSYEQYF. Full variable domain (outside the CDR3, taken from reference TRBV30 and TRBJ2-7): SQTIHQWPATLVQPVGSPLSLECTVEGTSNPNLYWYRQAAGRGLQLLFYSVGIGQISSEVPQNLSASRPQDRQFILSSKKLLLSDSGFYLCALGQGPSYEQYFGPGTRLTVT.

This chain links TRBV7-2 with TRBJ2-1; the D gene could be TRBD1 or TRBD2 (6 bases each). V gave up 5 bases and J gave up 9 bases, with 11 bases separating them. Germline values: CDR1 SGHTA, CDR2 FQGNSA. This CDR3 is 12 amino acids long. For the CDR3, the DNA is TGTGCCAGCAGCCCGAGGGGGGCTGAGCAGTTCTTC. As protein: CASSPRGAEQFF.

This chain joins TRBV5-1 and TRBJ2-2; the match to TRBD1 covers 8 bases. Per the germline V gene, CDR1 is SGHRS and CDR2 is YFSETQ. V lost 4 bases to trimming and J lost 1 base; unmatched junction nucleotides: 3. This CDR3 has 15 amino acids. The CDR3 bases are TGCGCCAGCAGCCAAGGGACAGGGAACACCGGGGAGCTGTTTTTT. Amino acid sequence: CASSQGTGNTGELFF.